The 13 T cell receptor beta chains in this list originate from one sample, sequenced in a study of pediatric ulcerative colitis. Method: immunoSEQ multiplex PCR; TCRdb's copy keeps in-frame clones and lacks some. The profile shows tens of thousands of clones, 75% to 85% of them singletons. The material sequenced was blood. The receptor set was obtained from a boy younger than 18 with moderate ulcerative colitis.

This clone was counted only a few times. This rearrangement joins TRBV5-4 to TRBJ1-1; D gene unclear. In germline, CDR1 is SGHNT, CDR2 YYREEE (reference sequence). Trimming left V 2 bases short and J 0 bases short, with 8 bases between. The CDR3 runs 14 residues. The CDR3 sequence is CASSFFNMNTEAFF. CDR3 DNA sequence: TGTGCCAGCAGCTTTTTTAACATGAACACTGAAGCTTTCTTT.

The rearrangement uses TRBV9 and TRBJ2-7; D is undetermined. The CDR3 spans 12 residues. V lost 0 bases to trimming and J lost 4 bases, with 5 bases between them. Germline V gene data show CDR1 as SGDLS and CDR2 as YYNGEE. The CDR3 reads CASSVEGYEQYF. The CDR3 DNA sequence: TGTGCCAGCAGCGTAGAGGGTTACGAGCAGTACTTC.

This chain connects TRBV4-1 to TRBJ1-3; TRBD1 is a possible D gene (5 bases). CDR1 and CDR2 from the germline V gene are MGHRA and YSYEKL. The CDR3 has 16 amino acids. V was pared by 1 base and J by 0 bases, with 10 bases between. DNA of the CDR3: TGCGCCAGCAGCCAAGGACAGTTCTCCTCTGGAAACACCATATATTTT. Protein sequence: CASSQGQFSSGNTIYF.

The CDR3 DNA reads TGCAGCGCCGCTCACAGGGGATACCAAGAGACCCAGTACTTC. It yields the protein CSAAHRGYQETQYF. This chain connects TRBV29-1 to TRBJ2-5, with TRBD1 matching over 7 bases. This CDR3 has 14 residues. CDR1 is SQVTM, CDR2 ANQGSEA, per germline. J lost 0 bases, V lost 7 bases, and 8 bases had no gene match.

This chain connects TRBV6-1 to TRBJ1-2; possibly TRBD1 for D (6 bases). CDR1 and CDR2 from the germline V gene are MNHNS and SASEGT. CDR3 length equals 15 residues. V lost 2 bases to trimming and J lost 2 bases, with 12 bases between them. The CDR3 sequence: CASSESTGPNYGYTF. The CDR3 nucleotides are TGTGCCAGCAGTGAATCTACAGGGCCGAACTATGGCTACACCTTC.

This clone has just a few counts. The V gene is TRBV11-1, the J gene TRBJ2-7; 8 nucleotides agree with TRBD1. J lost 1 base, V lost 0 bases, and 5 bases had no gene match. The germline V gene encodes CDR1 SGHAT and CDR2 FQDESV (reference sequence). The CDR3 is 16 amino acids. CDR3 sequence: CASSLAGQGASYEQYF. CDR3 in DNA: TGTGCCAGCAGCTTAGCTGGGCAGGGGGCTTCCTACGAGCAGTACTTC.

V gene TRBV6-5 combines with J gene TRBJ2-4, with D uncertain. CDR1 is MNHEY and CDR2 is SVGAGI in the germline V gene. The CDR3 totals 13 residues. Trimming cost V 6 bases and J 2 bases, with 8 bases left between them. The CDR3 DNA is TGTGCCAGCAGCCAACGGCCCAAAAACATTCAGTACTTC. It encodes CASSQRPKNIQYF.

The V call is TRBV27, the J call TRBJ1-1; D unclear. This CDR3 contains 18 residues. Germline V gene sequence: CDR1 MNHEY, CDR2 SMNVEV (reference sequence). V was shortened by 3 bases and J by 5 bases, with 25 bases between the two germline ends. CDR3 sequence: CASSFISYQTARGTEAFF. In DNA form, the CDR3 reads TGTGCCAGCAGTTTTATTAGTTATCAGACCGCCCGTGGGACTGAAGCTTTCTTT.

The CDR3 protein is CASSLAGGPGADTQYF. The CDR3 nucleotides are TGTGCCAGCAGCTTAGCGGGGGGCCCAGGGGCAGATACGCAGTATTTT. V gene TRBV7-6 combines with J gene TRBJ2-3; D is tentatively TRBD1 or TRBD2 (6 bases each). Between the trimmed V and J ends, which lost 0 bases and 4 bases, there was a span of 14 bases. The germline gives CDR1 SGHVS, CDR2 FNYEAQ. This CDR3 contains 16 residues.

The V gene is TRBV2, the J gene TRBJ2-1, with 8 nucleotides matching TRBD1. V gave up 1 base and J gave up 8 bases; unmatched junction bases: 10. The CDR3 extends over 16 amino acids. From germline, CDR1 is SNHLY and CDR2 FYNNEI. The CDR3 DNA is TGTGCCAGCAGTGAAGAGCCAGGGGGCTTCGGGGATGAGCAGTTCTTC. This gives the protein CASSEEPGGFGDEQFF. Supplemented by reference TRBV2 and TRBJ2-1, the full variable domain reads EPEVTQTPSHQVTQMGQEVILRCVPISNHLYFYWYRQILGQKVEFLVSFYNNEISEKSEIFDDQFSVERPDGSNFTLKIRSTKLEDSAMYFCASSEEPGGFGDEQFFGPGTRLTVL.

This clone was counted once. V is TRBV29-1 and J is TRBJ1-6, with 7 bases matching TRBD1. Germline values: CDR1 SQVTM, CDR2 ANQGSEA. J gave up 7 bases and V 5 bases, and 8 bases lay outside the gene matches. The CDR3 runs to 14 residues. The DNA for the CDR3 is TGCAGCGTTTCAACCGGGACAGCGAATTCACCCCTCCACTTT. This sequence encodes CSVSTGTANSPLHF. Combining the CDR3 with reference TRBV29-1 and TRBJ1-6 gives the whole variable domain SAVISQKPSRDICQRGTSLTIQCQVDSQVTMMFWYRQQPGQSLTLIATANQGSEATYESGFVIDKFPISRPNLTFSTLTVSNMSPEDSSIYLCSVSTGTANSPLHFGNGTRLTVT.

This clone was seen a handful of times. This rearrangement joins TRBV30 to TRBJ1-1, with a weak D call TRBD1 (6 bases). This CDR3 region has 14 residues. Germline V CDR1 and CDR2: GTSNPN, SVGIG (reference sequence). V dropped 0 bases and J dropped 4 bases, with 12 bases sitting between them. The CDR3 DNA reads TGTGCCTGGAGTGTACAGGGAAGGGGCACTGAAGCTTTCTTT. Amino acid sequence: CAWSVQGRGTEAFF.

The rearrangement uses TRBV30 and TRBJ1-2, with D uncertain. Trimming cost V 4 bases and J 3 bases, with 12 bases left between them. This CDR3 comprises 13 residues. Germline V CDR1 and CDR2: GTSNPN, SVGIG (reference sequence). This CDR3 reads CAWIPSQYYGYTF. Written as DNA, the CDR3 is TGTGCCTGGATTCCGAGTCAATACTATGGCTACACCTTC.